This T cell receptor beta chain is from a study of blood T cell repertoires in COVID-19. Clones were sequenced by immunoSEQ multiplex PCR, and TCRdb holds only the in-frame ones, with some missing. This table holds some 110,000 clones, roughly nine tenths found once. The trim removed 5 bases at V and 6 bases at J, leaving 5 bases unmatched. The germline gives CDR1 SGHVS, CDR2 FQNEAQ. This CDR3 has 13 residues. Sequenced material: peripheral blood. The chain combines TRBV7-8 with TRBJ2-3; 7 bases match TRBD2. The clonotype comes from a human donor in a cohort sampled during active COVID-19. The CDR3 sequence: CASSATSHDTQYF. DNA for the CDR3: TGTGCCAGCAGCGCGACTAGCCACGATACGCAGTATTTT.